This T cell receptor (beta chain) was recovered during a study of cytomegalovirus exposure and HLA in healthy donors. Study at large: An analysis done earlier identified almost 120 million unique TCR beta sequences from around 180 million T cells.

It was with 60 Vbeta and 13 Jbeta primers that the PCR ran. Here immunoSEQ multiplex PCR was the method, and the copy in TCRdb shows in-frame clones only, minus some. The data contain 100,000 to 150,000 clones, around three quarters of them seen just once; the ten biggest clones take up under 3.5%. Findings and limits, study-wide: According to an earlier analysis, most TCR beta V segments yielded productive rearrangements about 90% or about 30% of the time. It was shown in a later analysis that HLA-associated TCR beta chains were more clonally expanded than other, equally common chains.

Concerning this clone itself: Its cognate antigen is unknown.

From germline, CDR1 is MNHEY and CDR2 SMNVEV (reference sequence). The CDR3 has 15 residues. V was clipped by 6 bases and J by 3 bases; unmatched bases: 9. The genes are TRBV27 and TRBJ2-7, with TRBD1 matching 9 bases. The sample comprised PBMCs. The receptor was isolated from a woman aged 45 to 65 in good health and CMV-seronegative. For the CDR3, the DNA is TGTGCCAGCAGCTCCACCGGGACAGGGCTCTACGAGCAGTACTTC. Its translation: CASSSTGTGLYEQYF.